One sample yielded the 32 T cell receptor beta chains listed below, sequenced in a study of blood T cell repertoires in COVID-19. The method was immunoSEQ multiplex PCR; TCRdb's version includes in-frame clones alone and lacks a portion of them. The repertoire holds 31,000 or so clones, with roughly nine tenths as singletons. Sequenced sample: peripheral blood. The receptors originated from a human donor with active COVID-19. The donor label of this sample is uncertain.

The rearrangement links TRBV5-3 to TRBJ2-1; a weak D match, TRBD2 (6 bases). TRBV5-3 is reported as an ORF; its role is uncertain. The CDR3 is 16 amino acids. V gave up 1 base and J gave up 2 bases, with 13 bases separating them. The CDR3 loop reads CARSLSGPRPYNEQFF. In nucleotides, the CDR3 is TGTGCCAGAAGCTTGAGCGGGCCCCGGCCCTACAATGAGCAGTTCTTC.

This chain uses TRBV19 with TRBJ1-2, with 7 bases matching TRBD1. In germline, CDR1 is LNHDA, CDR2 SQIVND (reference sequence). CDR3 length: 14 residues. The trim removed 7 bases at V and 8 bases at J, leaving 13 bases unmatched. The CDR3 reads CASTPDRWGSGYTF. The CDR3 bases are TGTGCCAGTACCCCGGACAGGTGGGGTTCCGGCTACACCTTC.

CDR3 amino acids: CASSQEGRGTEAFF. The DNA of the CDR3 is TGTGCCAGCAGCCAAGAGGGGCGTGGAACTGAAGCTTTCTTT. The J gene is TRBJ1-1, the V gene TRBV3-1 (or the pseudogene TRBV3-2), with a possible D match to TRBD1 (5 bases). The germline V gene has CDR1 LGHDT and CDR2 YNNKEL (reference sequence). The CDR3 contains 14 residues. V lost 0 bases and J 5 bases, leaving 10 bases between the germline ends.

The rearrangement joins TRBV6-4 to TRBJ2-7, with 8 bases aligning to TRBD1. V shed 8 bases, J shed 2 bases, and the junction held 14 bases outside the gene matches. Germline V lookup: CDR1 MRHNA, CDR2 SNTAGT. The CDR3 covers 16 residues. The DNA of the CDR3 is TGTGCCAGCCCGGCCTCCGGGACAGGAAATCCCTACGAGCAGTACTTC. Its translation is CASPASGTGNPYEQYF.

Here the CDR3 reads CASSKDSVYYEQYF. As DNA, the CDR3 is TGTGCCAGCAGTAAGGACTCGGTCTATTACGAGCAGTACTTC. V is TRBV6-5 and J is TRBJ2-7; D perhaps matches TRBD2 (5 bases). Germline V gene lookup returns CDR1 MNHEY and CDR2 SVGAGI. V lost 5 bases and J 4 bases, leaving 15 bases between the germline ends. This CDR3 is built from 14 residues.

This chain connects TRBV18 to TRBJ2-5; a possible D gene is TRBD1 (5 bases). Trimming shortened V by 2 bases and J by 5 bases, and 12 bases separated the two germline ends. This CDR3 has 14 residues. Germline lookup yields CDR1 KGHSH and CDR2 LQKENI. The CDR3 region has the DNA TGTGCCAGCTCACCAAGGCAGGGTATGGAGACCCAGTACTTC. Its protein is CASSPRQGMETQYF. The full variable domain, rest sourced from reference TRBV18 and TRBJ2-5, is NAGVMQNPRHLVRRRGQEARLRCSPMKGHSHVYWYRQLPEEGLKFMVYLQKENIIDESGMPKERFSAEFPKEGPSILRIQQVVRGDSAAYFCASSPRQGMETQYFGPGTRLLVL.

This chain joins TRBV19 and TRBJ1-6, with 7 bases lining up with TRBD1. Germline trimming cut 9 bases from V and 10 bases from J; bases unmatched to any gene: 9. Germline V lookup: CDR1 LNHDA, CDR2 SQIVND (reference sequence). CDR3 length equals 13 residues. CDR3 sequence: CASRDRKGSPLHF. The CDR3 DNA sequence: TGTGCCAGCCGGGACAGAAAGGGATCACCCCTCCACTTT.

This chain connects TRBV6-2 or TRBV6-3 to TRBJ2-7; TRBD1 matches at 7 bases. Germline CDR1 is MNHEY and CDR2 is SVGEGT. The CDR3 loop spans 15 amino acids. After removal of 1 base from V and 2 bases from J, the junction contained 5 bases not matched to a gene. CDR3 sequence reads: CASSYLRTGPYEQYF. Here the CDR3 DNA reads TGTGCCAGCAGTTACTTGAGGACAGGACCCTACGAGCAGTACTTC.

V and J are TRBV5-1 and TRBJ2-7; D remains ambiguous. The CDR3 length is 14 residues. V lost 0 bases, J lost 2 bases, and 9 bases lay in between. CDR1 and CDR2 from the germline V gene are SGHRS and YFSETQ. The CDR3 DNA sequence: TGCGCCAGCAGCTTGGATTCGGTCCCCTACGAGCAGTACTTC. It yields the protein CASSLDSVPYEQYF.

V gene TRBV19 combines with J gene TRBJ2-3; D call uncertain. Trimming cost V 5 bases and J 6 bases, with 3 bases left between them. CDR1 and CDR2 from the germline V gene are LNHDA and SQIVND (reference sequence). The length of the CDR3 is 10 residues. The CDR3 DNA is TGTGCCAGTAGTGGCGATACGCAGTATTTT. Encoded protein: CASSGDTQYF.

The chain links TRBV29-1 to TRBJ2-5; 9 bases align to TRBD2. The CDR3 length is 24 residues. Germline assignment: CDR1 SQVTM and CDR2 ANQGSEA. Trimming took 1 base from V and 0 from J; bases not matched to a gene: 30. The chain's CDR3 is CSVEGQRPYGGAGGLSPHQETQYF. In DNA form, the CDR3 reads TGCAGCGTTGAAGGTCAGAGACCTTACGGGGGAGCGGGAGGCCTTTCTCCTCACCAAGAGACCCAGTACTTC.

This rearrangement joins TRBV7-2 to TRBJ2-7; 11 bases agree with TRBD2. The V gene end was trimmed by 3 bases and the J gene end by 3 bases; junction bases not matched to a gene: 4. Germline values: CDR1 SGHTA, CDR2 FQGNSA. The CDR3 is made up of 15 amino acids. This CDR3 reads CASSFSGRALYEQYF. In nucleotides, the CDR3 is TGTGCCAGCAGCTTTAGCGGGAGGGCCCTCTACGAGCAGTACTTC. Variable domain in full (rest from reference TRBV7-2 and TRBJ2-7): GAGVSQSPSNKVTEKGKDVELRCDPISGHTALYWYRQSLGQGLEFLIYFQGNSAPDKSGLPSDRFSAERTGGSVSTLTIQRTQQEDSAVYLCASSFSGRALYEQYFGPGTRLTVT.

The chain uses TRBV6-2 or TRBV6-3 and TRBJ2-5; D is unresolved. With 5 bases removed from V and 4 bases from J, the gap between germline ends came to 8 bases. Germline V gene data show CDR1 as MNHEY and CDR2 as SVGEGT. This CDR3 is built from 12 residues. The DNA of the CDR3 is TGTGCCAGCAGTCGACTTCTAGAGACCCAGTACTTC. Protein product: CASSRLLETQYF.

This chain uses TRBV19 with TRBJ2-5, with a tentative D call TRBD2 (6 bases). Germline CDR1 and CDR2: LNHDA and SQIVND (reference sequence). This CDR3 comprises 15 residues. V gave up 7 bases and J gave up 5 bases, with 20 bases separating them. The CDR3 protein is CASMTRWDPRETQYF. The DNA for the CDR3 is TGTGCCAGTATGACTAGATGGGATCCGAGGGAGACCCAGTACTTC.

This chain connects TRBV7-2 to TRBJ2-3; 10 bases align to TRBD2. CDR1 is SGHTA, CDR2 FQGNSA, per germline. This CDR3 is 18 amino acids long. The ends lost 3 bases at V and 5 bases at J; junction bases unmatched: 14. DNA for the CDR3: TGTGCCAGCAGCTTCTTTTTGGCTAGCGGGAGTTATTTAGATACGCAGTATTTT. Translation gives CASSFFLASGSYLDTQYF.

The V gene is TRBV6-5, the J gene TRBJ2-1, with 8 bases lining up with TRBD1. V shed 2 bases and J 3 bases; nucleotides not matched to a gene: 3. The CDR3 runs 15 residues. Germline CDR1 is MNHEY and CDR2 is SVGAGI. CDR3 nucleotides: TGTGCCAGCAGTTACGGACAGGGCGTCTACAATGAGCAGTTCTTC. Protein sequence: CASSYGQGVYNEQFF.

J is TRBJ2-7 and V is TRBV7-6; 7 nucleotides align to TRBD1. This CDR3 is 15 amino acids long. V shed 5 bases, J shed 2 bases, and the junction held 9 bases outside the gene matches. CDR1 is SGHVS, CDR2 FNYEAQ, per germline. The CDR3 DNA sequence: TGTGCCAGCAGCCTAGGGCTCGGGACAGCCTACGAGCAGTACTTC. It encodes CASSLGLGTAYEQYF. Supplemented by reference TRBV7-6 and TRBJ2-7, the full variable domain reads GAGVSQSPRYKVTKRGQDVALRCDPISGHVSLYWYRQALGQGPEFLTYFNYEAQQDKSGLPNDRFSAERPEGSISTLTIQRTEQRDSAMYRCASSLGLGTAYEQYFGPGTRLTVT.

The CDR3 nucleotides are TGTGCCAGCAGCTTAGCGTCTACAGATGGCTACACCTTC. Its translation: CASSLASTDGYTF. This chain links TRBV7-2 with TRBJ1-2; D is unresolved. The ends were cut back, 0 bases at V and 6 bases at J, with 8 bases in the middle. CDR1 and CDR2 from the germline V gene are SGHTA and FQGNSA. The CDR3 runs 13 residues.

This clone has only one observation. The chain recombines TRBV28 with TRBJ1-1, with D perhaps TRBD1 (6 bases). The V end lost 5 bases, the J end lost 5 bases, and 12 bases lay between the germline ends. The CDR3 is 13 residues long. From germline, CDR1 is MDHEN and CDR2 SYDVKM. Here the CDR3 reads CASSPDRWTEAFF. CDR3 DNA: TGTGCCAGCAGTCCCGACAGGTGGACTGAAGCTTTCTTT.

CDR3 residues: CATSTSGRENNEQFF. Written as DNA, the CDR3 is TGTGCCACCAGCACTAGCGGGAGGGAAAATAATGAGCAGTTCTTC. The chain links TRBV24-1 to TRBJ2-1, with 13 bases aligning to TRBD2. The CDR3 totals 15 residues. The trim removed 7 bases at V and 7 bases at J, leaving 6 bases unmatched. Looked up from germline, CDR1 is KGHDR and CDR2 is SFDVKD.

The sample holds one count of this clone. The CDR3 region has the DNA TGTGCCAGCAGCTTAGGACTAGCGGCTAACAATGAGCAGTTCTTC. Translation: CASSLGLAANNEQFF. The chain uses TRBV7-2 and TRBJ2-1, with 9 bases identical to TRBD2. The length of the CDR3 is 15 residues. With 1 base clipped from V and 5 bases from J, the junction kept 3 bases outside the gene matches. The germline V gene has CDR1 SGHTA and CDR2 FQGNSA.

This clone came up a few times. The rearrangement uses TRBV11-2 and TRBJ2-1; 13 nucleotides line up with TRBD2. The germline CDR1 and CDR2 sequences are SGHAT and FQNNGV. The CDR3 totals 16 residues. V gave up 7 bases and J gave up 8 bases; unmatched junction bases: 11. The CDR3 region is CASTSLGTSGTHEQFF. CDR3 DNA: TGTGCCAGCACCAGTCTCGGGACTAGCGGGACCCATGAGCAGTTCTTC.

The chain carries TRBV5-6 and TRBJ2-5; TRBD1 agrees at 9 bases. The CDR3 has 16 residues. V shed 6 bases, J shed 3 bases, and the junction held 12 bases outside the gene matches. Germline values: CDR1 SGHDT, CDR2 YYEEEE. The CDR3 region has the DNA TGTGCCAGCACCGGACAGGGGCAAACAATGGAAGAGACCCAGTACTTC. Translation gives CASTGQGQTMEETQYF.

The chain joins TRBV5-1 to TRBJ2-2; 7 positions match TRBD1. This CDR3 has 17 amino acids. Losses at the gene ends were 0 bases for V and 0 bases for J; bases not matched to a gene: 5. Germline lookup yields CDR1 SGHRS and CDR2 YFSETQ. DNA for the CDR3: TGCGCCAGCAGCTTGGCTCCTCAGGGGGCGAACACCGGGGAGCTGTTTTTT. Residues: CASSLAPQGANTGELFF.

The chain combines TRBV28 with TRBJ2-3; TRBD2 aligns across 12 bases. Trimming cost V 5 bases and J 7 bases; bases outside gene matches: 22. This CDR3 contains 20 residues. Germline-derived CDR1 and CDR2 are MDHEN and SYDVKM. CDR3 in DNA: TGTGCCAGCAGTCCGAAAGTTTTCCGGACTAGCGGGACCCATTCGAATACGCAGTATTTT. Translated, it gives CASSPKVFRTSGTHSNTQYF.

The gene calls are TRBV2 and TRBJ2-5, with D unclear. Trimming cost V 7 bases and J 7 bases, with 22 bases left between them. Germline values: CDR1 SNHLY, CDR2 FYNNEI. CDR3 length: 15 residues. Here the CDR3 DNA reads TGTGCCAGCACGTCTCCTCGCTCCTCGTCCAGGACCCAGTACTTC. Translated: CASTSPRSSSRTQYF.

The V gene is TRBV2, the J gene TRBJ2-1; TRBD1 is a possible D gene (8 bases). In germline, CDR1 is SNHLY, CDR2 FYNNEI. Trimming left V 4 bases short and J 6 bases short, with 16 bases between. CDR3 length: 15 residues. CDR3: CASSAQDREGNEQFF. The CDR3 nucleotides read TGTGCCAGCAGTGCCCAGGACAGGGAGGGCAATGAGCAGTTCTTC.

The chain combines TRBV6-5 with TRBJ2-7; 9 bases match TRBD1. The CDR3 consists of 16 residues. The junction had 6 bases not matched to a gene; V was cut back by 0 bases and J by 3 bases. The germline gives CDR1 MNHEY, CDR2 SVGAGI. The CDR3 nucleotides are TGTGCCAGCAGTTACTCAGGGGGACAGGGTAACTACGAGCAGTACTTC. It translates to CASSYSGGQGNYEQYF.

V usage is TRBV7-9 and J usage is TRBJ2-2; a weak D match, TRBD2 (6 bases). This CDR3 has 14 amino acids. Deletions cut 3 bases from V and 1 base from J, with 6 bases between. Germline-derived CDR1 and CDR2 are SEHNR and FQNEAQ (reference sequence). CDR3 bases: TGTGCCAGCAGCTTGGGGGGGAACACCGGGGAGCTGTTTTTT. Amino acid sequence: CASSLGGNTGELFF.

This clone is medium-sized. The V gene is TRBV3-1 (or the pseudogene TRBV3-2), the J gene TRBJ1-1; 7 nucleotides match TRBD1. The CDR3 totals 13 residues. V lost 4 bases, J lost 1 base, and 0 bases stayed unmatched. Germline CDR1 is LGHDT and CDR2 is YNNKEL (reference sequence). The CDR3 protein is CASSRQGNTEAFF. DNA for the CDR3: TGTGCCAGCAGCCGACAGGGGAACACTGAAGCTTTCTTT.

The CDR3 region is CASSVSGTGFEQYF. For the CDR3, the DNA is TGTGCCAGCAGCGTATCCGGGACAGGCTTCGAGCAGTACTTC. This chain connects TRBV11-3 to TRBJ2-7; 8 nucleotides align to TRBD1. Germline assignment: CDR1 SGHNT and CDR2 YENEEA. The CDR3 runs to 14 residues. V lost 5 bases and J lost 6; bases outside the gene matches: 9.

The gene calls are TRBV5-1 and TRBJ2-1, with D perhaps TRBD2 (5 bases). Germline V gene lookup returns CDR1 SGHRS and CDR2 YFSETQ. The CDR3 is made up of 13 amino acids. Trimming stripped 6 bases from V and 5 bases from J, with 12 bases between. The CDR3 is CASTEGSHNEQFF. CDR3 coding DNA: TGCGCCAGCACAGAGGGAAGCCACAATGAGCAGTTCTTC.